This paragraph reports one TCR beta chain. These data belong to a study of blood T cell repertoires in COVID-19. Profiled with immunoSEQ multiplex PCR; TCRdb holds only in-frame clones, not every one. The sample has approximately 300,000 clones; around 87% are singletons. The CDR3 sequence is 15 residues long. The material sequenced was peripheral blood. This TCR derives from a man in his fifties or sixties with active or convalescent COVID-19. The chain has TRBV21-1 and TRBJ2-7; the D call of TRBD1 is as the table states it, not checked on the DNA. TRBV21-1 is described as a pseudogene. CDR3 residues: CASSFRETDQYEQYF. The CDR3 DNA sequence: TGTGCCAGCAGCTTCAGAGAGACAGATCAGTACGAGCAGTACTTC.